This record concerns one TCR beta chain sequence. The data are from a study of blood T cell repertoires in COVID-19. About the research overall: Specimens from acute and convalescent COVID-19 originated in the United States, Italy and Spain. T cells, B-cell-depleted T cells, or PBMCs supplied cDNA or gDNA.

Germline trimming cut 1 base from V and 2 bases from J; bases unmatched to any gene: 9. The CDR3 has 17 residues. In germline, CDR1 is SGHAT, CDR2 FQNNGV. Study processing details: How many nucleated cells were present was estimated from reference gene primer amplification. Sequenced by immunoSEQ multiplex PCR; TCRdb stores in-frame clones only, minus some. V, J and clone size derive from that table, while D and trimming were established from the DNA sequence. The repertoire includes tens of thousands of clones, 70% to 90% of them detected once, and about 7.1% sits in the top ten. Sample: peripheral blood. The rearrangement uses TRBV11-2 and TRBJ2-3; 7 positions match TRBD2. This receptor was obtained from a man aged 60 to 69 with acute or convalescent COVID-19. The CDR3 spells CASSLGSGDYITDTQYF. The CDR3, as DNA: TGTGCCAGCAGCTTAGGGAGCGGGGACTATATCACAGATACGCAGTATTTT.